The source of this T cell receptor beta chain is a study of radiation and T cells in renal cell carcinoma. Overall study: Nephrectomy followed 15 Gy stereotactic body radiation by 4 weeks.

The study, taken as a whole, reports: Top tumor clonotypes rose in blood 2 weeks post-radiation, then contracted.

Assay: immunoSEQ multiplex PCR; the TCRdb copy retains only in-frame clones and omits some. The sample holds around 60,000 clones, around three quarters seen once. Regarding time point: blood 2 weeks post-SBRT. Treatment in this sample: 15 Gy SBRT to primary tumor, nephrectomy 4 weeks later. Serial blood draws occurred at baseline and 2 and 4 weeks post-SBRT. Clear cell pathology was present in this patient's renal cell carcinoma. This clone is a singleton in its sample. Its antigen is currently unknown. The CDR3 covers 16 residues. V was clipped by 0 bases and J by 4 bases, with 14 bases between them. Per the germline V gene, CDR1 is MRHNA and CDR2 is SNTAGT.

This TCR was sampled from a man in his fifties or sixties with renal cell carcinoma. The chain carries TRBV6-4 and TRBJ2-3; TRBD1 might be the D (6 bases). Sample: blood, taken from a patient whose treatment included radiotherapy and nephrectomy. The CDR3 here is CASSDSIRGGADTQYF. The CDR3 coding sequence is TGTGCCAGCAGTGACTCGATTAGAGGGGGTGCAGATACGCAGTATTTT.